This entry describes one TCR beta chain. The CDR3 runs to 17 residues. V trimming: 0 bases; J trimming: 9 bases; junction bases outside the gene matches: 13. Germline loops: CDR1 MNHGY, CDR2 SAAAGT. The data derive from a study of T cells in localized non-small cell lung cancer. The table came from immunoSEQ multiplex PCR; TCRdb's copy has only in-frame clones and leaves some out. The table includes around 2,600 clones, 30% to 40% detected once. This clonotype was obtained from a man aged 40 to 69 with stage I lung adenocarcinoma. Sample: lung tumor tissue, taken before any cancer treatment. The V gene is TRBV6-8, the J gene TRBJ2-4; 8 bases map to TRBD1. The CDR3, as DNA: TGTGCCAGCAGTTACTCGTTACAGGGGGGCCGGCGGCCCATTCAGTACTTC. This gives the protein CASSYSLQGGRRPIQYF.